Listed below are T cell receptor beta chains from one sample, sequenced in a study of T cells after yellow fever vaccination. A single record per CDR3 protein comes from TCRdb applying MiXCR to the 5' RACE reads. The repertoire holds roughly 500,000 distinct CDR3 sequences, with roughly 19% as singletons. The source material was PBMCs, sampled 15 days after the yellow fever booster vaccination. All receptors derive from a man aged 30 to 39 who received the YFV17D yellow fever vaccine. Both conserved end residues are part of each CDR3. A D gene is named only where the DNA matches it firmly. Size is omitted from some rows. Given values are once, few, many or a class for expanded clones.

TRBD2	TRBV20-1	-	TRBJ2-7	TGCAGTGCTAGAGATCGGGCTAGCGGCTATAACGAGCAGTACTTC	CSARDRASGYNEQYF
-	TRBV18	few	TRBJ2-7	TGTGCCAGCTCACCACCTAGTATTAGCTACGAGCAGTACTTC	CASSPPSISYEQYF
-	TRBV7-9	-	TRBJ2-7	TGTGCCAGCAGCTTACAGGGGACAAGCGAGCAGTACTTC	CASSLQGTSEQYF
TRBD2	TRBV4-2	few	TRBJ2-7	TGTGCCAGCAGCCAAGAGGGGCTTAGCGGGAACGAGCAGTACTTC	CASSQEGLSGNEQYF
-	TRBV3-1	-	TRBJ2-5	TGTGCCAGCAGCCAAGCCACCCAAGAGACCCAGTACTTC	CASSQATQETQYF
TRBD1	TRBV28	few	TRBJ1-4	TGTGCCAGCAGCAATCCAGGGGGAACTAATGAAAAACTGTTTTTT	CASSNPGGTNEKLFF
-	TRBV5-1	few	TRBJ1-1	TGCGCCAGCAGCTTATCCTATTGGACGGGAGAAGCTTTCTTT	CASSLSYWTGEAFF
-	TRBV30	few	TRBJ2-7	TGTGCCTGGGGGGAGGGGGGTCCGCCGAGTTACTACGAGCAGTACTTC	CAWGEGGPPSYYEQYF
-	TRBV7-2	-	TRBJ2-7	TGTGCCAGCACCCCGGGACGCCTCTACGAGCAGTACTTC	CASTPGRLYEQYF
-	TRBV4-3	-	TRBJ2-2	TGCGCCAGCAGCCAAGGGTCGAACACCGGGGAGCTGTTTTTT	CASSQGSNTGELFF
TRBD1	TRBV28	-	TRBJ1-5	TGTGCCAGCTGTGGACAGGCCTACAATCAGCCCCAGCATTTT	CASCGQAYNQPQHF
TRBD2	TRBV12-3/TRBV12-4	-	TRBJ2-2	TGTGCCAGCAGTTATAGCGGGAGGGGTAGGACCGGGGAGCTGTTTTTT	CASSYSGRGRTGELFF
TRBD2	TRBV20-1	-	TRBJ2-3	TGCAGTGCTAGTCCTCCTCTAGCGGGAGGGGTAGATACGCAGTATTTT	CSASPPLAGGVDTQYF
TRBD2	TRBV7-9	few	TRBJ2-1	TGTGCCAGCAGCTTAGATCTAGCGGGGTACAATGAGCAGTTCTTC	CASSLDLAGYNEQFF
TRBD2	TRBV29-1	-	TRBJ2-2	TGCAGCGTTGCCCGTAGCGGGGACCACGGGGAGCTGTTTTTT	CSVARSGDHGELFF
TRBD2	TRBV7-9	few	TRBJ2-7	TGTGCCAGCAGCTTAAGTCCTAGCGGATCCTACGAGCAGTACTTC	CASSLSPSGSYEQYF
TRBD1	TRBV28	-	TRBJ2-2	TGTGCCAGCAGTTACTCCCCGGGACAGGGGGCCCTCACCGGGGAGCTGTTTTTT	CASSYSPGQGALTGELFF
-	TRBV10-3	many	TRBJ2-5	TGTGCCATCAGTGGCGGGTACGGAGAGACCCAGTACTTC	CAISGGYGETQYF
-	TRBV6-1	few	TRBJ2-1	TGTGCCAGCAGATCGATCAGCCGAAATGAGCAGTTCTTC	CASRSISRNEQFF
-	TRBV24-1	few	TRBJ2-3	TGTGCCACCAGTTCCCAACAGGCGGAGAACACAGATACGCAGTATTTT	CATSSQQAENTDTQYF
-	TRBV3-1	few	TRBJ2-7	TGTGCCAGCAGCCCCGGGACTCGCTCCTACGAGCAGTACTTC	CASSPGTRSYEQYF
TRBD1	TRBV28	few	TRBJ2-7	TGTGCCAGCAGTTTCGACAGGGTGCTGTACTTC	CASSFDRVLYF
-	TRBV7-2	few	TRBJ2-7	TGTGCCAGCAGCTTACCAGAAGGGGGCGAGCAGTACTTC	CASSLPEGGEQYF
-	TRBV20-1	-	TRBJ2-3	TGCAGTCCCCGCGTTAGCACAGATACGCAGTATTTT	CSPRVSTDTQYF
-	TRBV9	-	TRBJ1-6	TGTGCCAGCAGCGCCGGGGGTAGTTCACCCCTCCACTTT	CASSAGGSSPLHF
-	TRBV5-1	few	TRBJ2-3	TGCGCCAGCAGCTCCGCTCTCCCTAGCCCAGATACGCAGTATTTT	CASSSALPSPDTQYF
TRBD2	TRBV7-7	-	TRBJ2-1	TGTGCTAGCAGCTTGGGACTAGCGGGATTAGGGAATGAGCAGTTCTTC	CASSLGLAGLGNEQFF
-	TRBV6-1	-	TRBJ1-5	TGTGCCAGCAGCCTATTGCCCAGGGACGGGCAGCCCCAGCATTTT	CASSLLPRDGQPQHF
-	TRBV7-2	-	TRBJ2-3	TGTGCCAGCAGCCCGGGGAGCCTCACAGATACGCAGTATTTT	CASSPGSLTDTQYF
TRBD2	TRBV5-4	-	TRBJ2-5	TGTGCCAGCAGCTTGGACACTAGCGGGAGACAGACCCAGTACTTC	CASSLDTSGRQTQYF
-	TRBV7-2	few	TRBJ2-7	TGTGCCAGCAGGAAGACGGGTGAGCAGTACTTC	CASRKTGEQYF
-	TRBV27	-	TRBJ2-1	TGTGCCAGCAGTTATTTTAGCGGCAATGAGCAGTTCTTC	CASSYFSGNEQFF
-	TRBV6-2/TRBV6-3	-	TRBJ2-1	TGTGCCAGCAGCCCTCCGGGGTTAACCTACAATGAGCAGTTCTTC	CASSPPGLTYNEQFF
-	TRBV4-1	many	TRBJ2-7	TGCGCCAGCAGCCCGAGGGAAGGCCCTTACGAGCAGTACTTC	CASSPREGPYEQYF
-	TRBV18	few	TRBJ2-5	TGTGCCAGCTCCAAGACAGCAGCACGGGAGACCCAGTACTTC	CASSKTAARETQYF
TRBD1	TRBV20-1	few	TRBJ2-7	TGCAGTGCTATCGGGACAGTCTACGAGCAGTACTTC	CSAIGTVYEQYF
-	TRBV6-1	-	TRBJ2-5	TGTGCCAGCAGTGTCTGGGGGCTGTACCAAGAGACCCAGTACTTC	CASSVWGLYQETQYF
-	TRBV6-5	few	TRBJ2-1	TGTGCCAGCAGTTCGGTCTTGGTCTACAATGAGCAGTTCTTC	CASSSVLVYNEQFF
TRBD1	TRBV6-5	-	TRBJ2-6	TGTGCCAGCAGTACTACAGGGGAAGGGGCCAACGTCATGACTTTC	CASSTTGEGANVMTF
-	TRBV20-1	few	TRBJ2-5	TGCAGTGTTAGGGACCCTTCTCTGAGGAAGACCCAGTACTTC	CSVRDPSLRKTQYF